Listed below are T cell receptor beta chains from one sample, sequenced in a study of cytomegalovirus exposure and HLA in healthy donors. Measured with immunoSEQ multiplex PCR; TCRdb has only the in-frame clones, and not every one. This table has some 140,000 clones, over 50% appearing once. Material for sequencing was PBMCs. The receptors come from a human donor in good health. Each CDR3 is given with its conserved first and last residue. The D gene is left open where the match is weak. Clone sizes are given selectively: once, few, many, or a class where the clone is expanded.

TRBD2 TRBJ2-5 TRBV7-3 NA CASSLSSGRAGETQYF TGTGCCAGCAGCTTATCTAGCGGGAGGGCCGGGGAGACCCAGTACTTC
NA TRBJ1-1 TRBV14 few CASSQAPGTEAFF TGTGCCAGCAGCCAAGCACCGGGCACTGAAGCTTTCTTT
TRBD2 TRBJ2-2 TRBV7-3 NA CASSPTGLAGRTGELFF TGTGCCAGCAGTCCAACGGGACTAGCGGGCCGGACCGGGGAGCTGTTTTTT
TRBD2 TRBJ2-2 TRBV5-4 NA CASSLLRELNTGELFF TGTGCCAGCAGCTTGTTGCGGGAGCTAAACACCGGGGAGCTGTTTTTT
NA TRBJ2-7 TRBV29-1 NA CSVVPGVGYEQYF TGCAGCGTTGTTCCGGGAGTGGGCTACGAGCAGTACTTC
TRBD1 TRBJ1-3 TRBV5-4 few CASSTEQRTGDRNTIYF TGTGCCAGCAGCACGGAACAAAGGACAGGGGACAGAAACACCATATATTTT
NA TRBJ1-1 TRBV15 NA CATEGGWGNTEAFF TGTGCCACAGAGGGCGGCTGGGGGAACACTGAAGCTTTCTTT
NA TRBJ2-5 TRBV7-2 NA CASSFSGGGETQYF TGTGCCAGCAGCTTTAGTGGGGGAGGCGAGACCCAGTACTTC
NA TRBJ2-4 TRBV11-3 NA CASSRQGRGVQYF TGTGCCAGCAGCCGGCAGGGCAGGGGGGTTCAGTACTTC
TRBD1 TRBJ1-5 TRBV25-1 NA CASSETGGGQPQHF TGTGCCAGCAGTGAGACAGGGGGGGGTCAGCCCCAGCATTTT
NA TRBJ2-5 TRBV5-1 NA CASSQDRETQYF TGCGCCAGCAGCCAGGACAGAGAGACCCAGTACTTC
TRBD1 TRBJ2-3 TRBV5-1 NA CASSWGQGKDTQYF TGCGCCAGCAGCTGGGGACAGGGTAAAGATACGCAGTATTTT
TRBD2 TRBJ2-5 TRBV6-5 once CASSYALREAQYF TGTGCCAGCAGTTACGCGCTCCGGGAGGCCCAGTACTTC
NA TRBJ2-5 TRBV9 NA CASSVGGVAETQYF TGTGCCAGCAGCGTAGGGGGGGTCGCGGAGACCCAGTACTTC
NA TRBJ2-2 TRBV18 NA CASSPAAFRTGELFF TGTGCCAGCTCACCAGCGGCTTTCAGAACCGGGGAGCTGTTTTTT
NA TRBJ1-1 TRBV7-3 NA CASSLGDSSTEAFF TGTGCCAGCAGCTTGGGGGACTCGAGCACTGAAGCTTTCTTT
TRBD2 TRBJ2-1 TRBV12-5 few CASGLDIGLASVGEQFF TGTGCTAGTGGTTTGGACATAGGACTAGCGAGTGTGGGTGAGCAGTTCTTC
NA TRBJ1-3 TRBV2 NA CASGVFQGSSGNTIYF TGTGCCAGCGGGGTTTTTCAGGGGAGCTCTGGAAACACCATATATTTT
NA TRBJ2-5 TRBV6-6 NA CASSYSTAQETQYF TGTGCCAGCAGTTACTCGACAGCCCAAGAGACCCAGTACTTC
NA TRBJ1-1 TRBV18 NA CASSTTGNTEAFF TGTGCCAGCTCAACAACAGGGAACACTGAAGCTTTCTTT
NA TRBJ2-6 TRBV7-9 NA CASSLAGGSGANVLTF TGTGCCAGCAGCTTAGCGGGGGGCTCTGGGGCCAACGTCCTGACTTTC
TRBD1 TRBJ2-7 TRBV19 NA CASSRSTGGPYEQYF TGTGCCAGTAGCCGCTCGACAGGGGGTCCCTACGAGCAGTACTTC
NA TRBJ2-2 TRBV4-2 NA CASSSGTQNTGELFF TGTGCCAGCAGCTCGGGGACTCAGAACACCGGGGAGCTGTTTTTT
NA TRBJ2-5 TRBV2 NA CASTYDLVRQETQYF TGTGCCAGCACCTACGACTTAGTCCGCCAAGAGACCCAGTACTTC
TRBD2 TRBJ2-1 TRBV27 NA CASQLVGLGDVGKRDNEQFF TGTGCCAGTCAGCTTGTGGGACTAGGAGATGTGGGGAAGAGGGACAATGAGCAGTTCTTC
TRBD1 TRBJ1-2 TRBV29-1 NA CSVIPGGRGAGGYGYTF TGCAGCGTTATTCCCGGGGGCAGGGGGGCTGGAGGCTATGGCTACACCTTC
NA TRBJ2-3 TRBV9 few CASSPPGTDTQYF TGTGCCAGCAGCCCCCCGGGCACAGATACGCAGTATTTT
NA TRBJ2-5 TRBV7-9 NA CASSPSSGETQYF TGTGCCAGCAGCCCTAGTTCAGGGGAGACCCAGTACTTC
TRBD1 TRBJ2-3 TRBV10-2 NA CASRPGTGDTDTQYF TGCGCCAGCCGCCCAGGGACAGGGGACACAGATACGCAGTATTTT
NA TRBJ1-1 TRBV11-3 NA CASSPLAGTEAFF TGTGCCAGCAGCCCCCTCGCGGGCACTGAAGCTTTCTTT
NA TRBJ2-7 TRBV7-9 NA CASRNSHEQYF TGTGCCAGCAGAAACTCCCACGAGCAGTACTTC
TRBD1 TRBJ1-1 TRBV7-9 few CASSPFGQGVTEAFF TGTGCCAGCAGCCCCTTCGGACAGGGGGTCACTGAAGCTTTCTTT
NA TRBJ2-1 TRBV7-2 NA CASSLGQGKWNEQFF TGTGCCAGCAGCTTAGGGCAGGGGAAGTGGAATGAGCAGTTCTTC
TRBD2 TRBJ2-1 TRBV28 NA CASSSGGRPWINEQFF TGTGCCAGCAGTTCCGGCGGGAGACCTTGGATAAATGAGCAGTTCTTC
NA TRBJ2-1 TRBV5-1 NA CASSSGGQSYNEQFF TGCGCCAGCAGCTCGGGGGGACAAAGCTACAATGAGCAGTTCTTC
NA TRBJ2-3 TRBV6-6 once CASRPHPGDSTDTQYF TGTGCCAGCAGGCCGCACCCAGGGGACAGCACAGATACGCAGTATTTT
NA TRBJ2-7 TRBV2 once CASRQGGNYEQYF TGTGCCAGCAGGCAGGGGGGAAACTACGAGCAGTACTTC
NA TRBJ2-1 TRBV7-2 once CASSPADSGYNEQFF TGTGCCAGCAGCCCCGCGGACTCTGGGTACAATGAGCAGTTCTTC
NA TRBJ2-1 TRBV28 NA CASSFSGFYNEQFF TGTGCCAGCAGTTTTTCGGGATTTTACAATGAGCAGTTCTTC